This TCR beta chain was sequenced for a study of blood T cell repertoires in COVID-19. Across the study: COVID-19 samples, acute and convalescent, were from the United States, Italy and Spain.

Authors' processing steps: Amplified reference gene primers provided the basis for estimating nucleated cell counts. The table came from immunoSEQ multiplex PCR; TCRdb's copy has only in-frame clones and leaves some out. That table gives V, J and clone size, and the DNA gave D and trimming. The table includes around 120,000 clones, approximately 84% detected once. Germline lookup yields CDR1 SGHRS and CDR2 YFSETQ. V shed 2 bases and J 5 bases; nucleotides not matched to a gene: 5. There are 15 residues in the CDR3. Only one count was recorded for this clone. This sequence originates from a man in his 70s with active or convalescent COVID-19. The sample comprised peripheral blood. The genes are TRBV5-1 and TRBJ2-5; 11 bases line up with TRBD1. CDR3 sequence (DNA): TGCGCCAGCAGCTTCGGACAGGGGGCTCGGGAGACCCAGTACTTC. This codes for CASSFGQGARETQYF.